This TCR beta chain comes out of a study of CD8+ T cells in alopecia areata. For the study at large: Oral tofacitinib (5 to 10 mg twice daily) was administered to treated patients.

cDNA serving as the sequencing template came from extracted, reverse transcribed RNA. Measured with immunoSEQ multiplex PCR; TCRdb has only the in-frame clones, and not every one. The sample consists of roughly 130,000 clones, around 50% of them appearing once. Trimming took 3 bases from V and 0 from J; bases not matched to a gene: 6. The CDR3 consists of 17 residues. Germline CDR1 is SGHRS and CDR2 is YFSETQ. Regarding the study as a whole: The study also sequences resident alphabeta T cells of normal skin in scalp samples. Affected lesional scalp, above all in alopecia totalis/universalis, was more clonal than normal scalp.

Points on this clone: Antigen: not known.

This TCR came from a human donor with alopecia areata. The sequenced sample was CD4+ T cells sorted from blood, obtained at week 0. The gene calls are TRBV5-1 and TRBJ2-6; 7 nucleotides align to TRBD1. In DNA form, the CDR3 reads TGCGCCAGCAGCTGGGACAGACCCCTCTCTGGGGCCAACGTCCTGACTTTC. It yields the protein CASSWDRPLSGANVLTF.